This TCR beta chain was profiled in a study of Graves' ophthalmopathy and Graves' hyperthyroidism. Looking at the study overall: The blood sample was drawn at first diagnosis and before any treatment. Findings of the study overall: A majority of expanded thyroid clonotypes exceeding 0.001 frequency were likewise present in blood.

CDR3 regions of TCR beta were amplified from RNA transcripts. After a first-round RT-PCR with HTBI primers, a second-round multiplex PCR was run. Using its own MiXCR run on the multiplex PCR reads, TCRdb lists one record per CDR3 protein. This sample yields 300,000 to 400,000 distinct CDR3 sequences, of which roughly 15% are seen a single time; approximately 13% belongs to the top ten. Unmatched junction bases numbered 14, after V lost 4 bases and J lost 2 bases. The germline V gene encodes CDR1 SGHRS and CDR2 YFSETQ. This CDR3 is 17 amino acids long. The diagnosis combined clinical symptoms, thyroxine, TRAb, thyroid ultrasound and orbital computed tomography scans. A word on this clonotype: Antigen unknown.

The sequence came from an adult man with Graves' ophthalmopathy. V and J are TRBV5-1 and TRBJ1-2, with 7 bases that match TRBD1. The sequenced material came from peripheral blood. The CDR3 protein is CASSPHSSGTVNYGYTF. CDR3 coding DNA: TGCGCCAGCAGCCCACACTCCTCCGGGACAGTGAACTATGGCTACACCTTC. Full variable domain (remainder filled in from reference TRBV5-1 and TRBJ1-2): KAGVTQTPRYLIKTRGQQVTLSCSPISGHRSVSWYQQTPGQGLQFLFEYFSETQRNKGNFPGRFSGRQFSNSRSEMNVSTLELGDSALYLCASSPHSSGTVNYGYTFGSGTRLTVV.